The 27 T cell receptor beta chains below were found in one sample sequenced in a study of cytomegalovirus exposure and HLA in healthy donors. Primers included in the PCR were 60 Vbeta and 13 Jbeta primers. Data came from immunoSEQ multiplex PCR; TCRdb stores just in-frame clones and leaves some out. The table lists about 110,000 clones, 75% to 80% of them singletons, with roughly 1.2% in the top ten. Sequencing input: PBMCs. These receptors originate from a woman in her twenties or thirties in good health and CMV-seronegative.

The chain couples TRBV2 to TRBJ2-2; 7 bases agree with TRBD1. The V segment lost 6 bases and the J segment 4 bases; nucleotides outside the gene matches: 14. Germline loops: CDR1 SNHLY, CDR2 FYNNEI. CDR3 length: 17 residues. The CDR3 nucleotides read TGTGCCAGCAGCGAGATTGCCACAGGGGTAGGCACCGGGGAGCTGTTTTTT. Amino acid sequence: CASSEIATGVGTGELFF. Based on the CDR3 plus reference TRBV2 and TRBJ2-2, the full variable domain is EPEVTQTPSHQVTQMGQEVILRCVPISNHLYFYWYRQILGQKVEFLVSFYNNEISEKSEIFDDQFSVERPDGSNFTLKIRSTKLEDSAMYFCASSEIATGVGTGELFFGEGSRLTVL.

The rearrangement joins TRBV19 to TRBJ2-1; D not resolved. This CDR3 has 14 amino acids. Germline V gene data show CDR1 as LNHDA and CDR2 as SQIVND (reference sequence). Trimming stripped 5 bases from V and 3 bases from J, with 11 bases between. This CDR3 reads CASSFGSLYNEQFF. The CDR3 DNA reads TGTGCCAGTAGTTTTGGCTCCCTCTACAATGAGCAGTTCTTC. The whole variable domain, remainder taken from reference TRBV19 and TRBJ2-1, is DGGITQSPKYLFRKEGQNVTLSCEQNLNHDAMYWYRQDPGQGLRLIYYSQIVNDFQKGDIAEGYSVSREKKESFPLTVTSAQKNPTAFYLCASSFGSLYNEQFFGPGTRLTVL.

The chain carries TRBV10-3 and TRBJ2-3; maybe TRBD2 (5 bases). This CDR3 contains 13 residues. V dropped 4 bases and J dropped 2 bases, with 7 bases sitting between them. Germline CDR1 is ENHRY and CDR2 is SYGVKD. CDR3 nucleotides: TGTGCCATCAGTGCCGGGATCACAGATACGCAGTATTTT. Its protein is CAISAGITDTQYF.

The rearrangement uses TRBV20-1 and TRBJ2-4; D is uncertain. This CDR3 has 11 amino acids. Per germline, CDR1 DFQATT and CDR2 SNEGSKA (reference sequence). V was pared by 4 bases and J by 7 bases, with 8 bases between. As DNA, the CDR3 is TGCAGTGCTATCGAACAGAACATTCAGTACTTC. Translated, it gives CSAIEQNIQYF.

The chain joins TRBV4-2 to TRBJ1-2, with 9 nucleotides matching TRBD1. The CDR3 consists of 16 residues. Trimming took 7 bases from V and 4 from J; bases not matched to a gene: 13. The V gene's germline CDR1 is LGHNA and CDR2 YNFKEQ. Here the CDR3 reads CASNPRDRDTTYGYTF. CDR3 DNA: TGTGCCAGCAACCCACGGGACAGGGATACTACCTATGGCTACACCTTC.

To note about this clone: A read error may produce the germline difference seen at one junction end. The chain combines TRBV7-7 with TRBJ2-5, with D possibly being TRBD2 (5 bases). This CDR3 spans 15 amino acids. Germline values: CDR1 SSHAT, CDR2 FNYEAQ (reference sequence). CDR3: CASSLDTEDGETQYF. The CDR3 DNA reads as TGTGCTAGCAGCTTAGATACGGAGGATGGAGAGACCCAGTACTTC.

The chain carries TRBV6-5 and TRBJ1-1; 7 nucleotides line up with TRBD1. From germline, CDR1 is MNHEY and CDR2 SVGAGI. This CDR3 is 14 amino acids long. V gave up 6 bases and J gave up 3 bases; unmatched junction bases: 7. The CDR3 region has the DNA TGTGCCAGCAGAGAGGGGGCTCCGTACACTGAAGCTTTCTTT. Translating gives CASREGAPYTEAFF.

J is TRBJ2-7 and V is TRBV30, with a weak D call TRBD2 (6 bases). Trimming removed 3 bases from V and 4 bases from J, with 13 bases in between. CDR1 and CDR2 (germline): GTSNPN, SVGIG (reference sequence). This CDR3 spans 13 amino acids. The CDR3 DNA sequence: TGTGCCTGGAGGGGCGGGAACCAGTACGAGCAGTACTTC. Translated, it gives CAWRGGNQYEQYF.

The V and J genes are TRBV5-1 and TRBJ2-7, with a possible D match to TRBD2 (6 bases). The CDR3 totals 14 residues. The germline V and J ends were trimmed by 0 bases and 7 bases, with 14 bases remaining between them. Looked up from germline, CDR1 is SGHRS and CDR2 is YFSETQ. The CDR3, as DNA: TGCGCCAGCAGCTTGGCCGTTGGAGGGCGAGAGCAGTACTTC. It yields the protein CASSLAVGGREQYF. Full variable domain (rest looked up from reference TRBV5-1 and TRBJ2-7): KAGVTQTPRYLIKTRGQQVTLSCSPISGHRSVSWYQQTPGQGLQFLFEYFSETQRNKGNFPGRFSGRQFSNSRSEMNVSTLELGDSALYLCASSLAVGGREQYFGPGTRLTVT.

V is TRBV6-1 and J is TRBJ1-1, with TRBD1 as a possible D gene (5 bases). Germline V gives CDR1 MNHNS, CDR2 SASEGT. This CDR3 is built from 15 residues. Trimming shortened V by 6 bases and J by 1 base, and 15 bases separated the two germline ends. The DNA for the CDR3 is TGTGCCAGCAGGAGCCAGGGAAGATCGAACACTGAAGCTTTCTTT. It translates to CASRSQGRSNTEAFF.

CDR3 sequence (DNA): TGTGCCAGCAGCCAAGAACGGGGTTATGGCTACACCTTC. This codes for CASSQERGYGYTF. The rearrangement joins TRBV14 to TRBJ1-2; no clear D. V was cut by 0 bases and J by 5 bases, with 7 bases left in between. Germline CDR1 is SGHDN and CDR2 is FVKESK. The CDR3 is made up of 13 amino acids. The full variable domain, completed using reference TRBV14 and TRBJ1-2, is EAGVTQFPSHSVIEKGQTVTLRCDPISGHDNLYWYRRVMGKEIKFLLHFVKESKQDESGMPNNRFLAERTGGTYSTLKVQPAELEDSGVYFCASSQERGYGYTFGSGTRLTVV.

To note about this clone: An end of the junction differs from the germline gene, which may be a read error. The genes are TRBV18 and TRBJ1-1; unclear D gene. CDR3 length: 13 residues. The germline gives CDR1 KGHSH, CDR2 LQKENI. The CDR3 here is CASSPQEQERPVF. In DNA form, the CDR3 reads TGTGCCAGCTCACCACAAGAACAAGAGAGGCCCGTTTTT.

There are a few counts of this clone. The chain carries TRBV5-6 and TRBJ1-1, with 11 bases lining up with TRBD1. V dropped 3 bases and J dropped 5; count of bases not matched to a gene: 9. Germline assignment: CDR1 SGHDT and CDR2 YYEEEE. The CDR3 has 16 amino acids. The CDR3 DNA sequence: TGTGCCAGCAGCTACGTAGGACAGGGGGCTGGGACTGAAGCTTTCTTT. Its protein product is CASSYVGQGAGTEAFF. The whole variable domain, remainder taken from reference TRBV5-6 and TRBJ1-1, is DAGVTQSPTHLIKTRGQQVTLRCSPKSGHDTVSWYQQALGQGPQFIFQYYEEEERQRGNFPDRFSGHQFPNYSSELNVNALLLGDSALYLCASSYVGQGAGTEAFFGQGTRLTVV.

The rearrangement uses TRBV5-1 and TRBJ2-7; possibly TRBD1 for D (5 bases). The CDR3 is 14 amino acids. Trimming shortened V by 1 base and J by 3 bases, and 11 bases separated the two germline ends. CDR1 and CDR2 from the germline V gene are SGHRS and YFSETQ. DNA for the CDR3: TGCGCCAGCAGCTTGTTTCAGGGCAACTACGAGCAGTACTTC. The encoded protein is CASSLFQGNYEQYF. The full variable domain, completed using reference TRBV5-1 and TRBJ2-7, is KAGVTQTPRYLIKTRGQQVTLSCSPISGHRSVSWYQQTPGQGLQFLFEYFSETQRNKGNFPGRFSGRQFSNSRSEMNVSTLELGDSALYLCASSLFQGNYEQYFGPGTRLTVT.

The CDR3 bases are TGCAGCGTTGAAGAACGTGCAGGGGGCGCTGGCTACACCTTC. Translated, it gives CSVEERAGGAGYTF. The chain combines TRBV29-1 with TRBJ1-2; 8 bases map to TRBD1. The CDR3 runs to 14 residues. V shed 0 bases, J shed 7 bases, and the junction held 7 bases outside the gene matches. Germline lookup yields CDR1 SQVTM and CDR2 ANQGSEA.

This clone was found once. The rearrangement links TRBV10-1 to TRBJ1-5, with a weak D call TRBD1 (5 bases). Looked up from germline, CDR1 is WNHNN and CDR2 is SYGVQD (reference sequence). This CDR3 has 15 amino acids. V lost 11 bases, J lost 2 bases, and 19 bases lay in between. CDR3 protein: CACTGGGWRNQPQHF. The CDR3 DNA follows: TGCGCCTGCACCGGGGGAGGGTGGCGCAATCAGCCCCAGCATTTT.

The chain is built from TRBV30 and TRBJ1-6; D gene ambiguous. In germline, CDR1 is GTSNPN, CDR2 SVGIG (reference sequence). The CDR3 extends over 13 amino acids. V gave up 2 bases and J gave up 5 bases, with 7 bases separating them. The CDR3 sequence is CAWSSLDNSPLHF. DNA for the CDR3: TGTGCCTGGAGTAGTTTAGATAATTCACCCCTCCACTTT. Full variable domain (rest looked up from reference TRBV30 and TRBJ1-6): SQTIHQWPATLVQPVGSPLSLECTVEGTSNPNLYWYRQAAGRGLQLLFYSVGIGQISSEVPQNLSASRPQDRQFILSSKKLLLSDSGFYLCAWSSLDNSPLHFGNGTRLTVT.

The rearrangement joins TRBV9 to TRBJ1-2; possibly TRBD1 for D (5 bases). The CDR3 runs 14 residues. Trimming shortened V by 4 bases and J by 6 bases, and 16 bases separated the two germline ends. In germline, CDR1 is SGDLS, CDR2 YYNGEE. CDR3 bases: TGTGCCAGCAGCTTCAGGGAAAGTTCGAATGGCTACACCTTC. Translation: CASSFRESSNGYTF. Supplemented by reference TRBV9 and TRBJ1-2, the full variable domain reads DSGVTQTPKHLITATGQRVTLRCSPRSGDLSVYWYQQSLDQGLQFLIQYYNGEERAKGNILERFSAQQFPDLHSELNLSSLELGDSALYFCASSFRESSNGYTFGSGTRLTVV.

The rearrangement links TRBV4-1 to TRBJ2-7; 8 bases align to TRBD1. CDR3 length: 16 residues. CDR1 is MGHRA, CDR2 YSYEKL, per germline. The ends lost 1 base at V and 3 bases at J; junction bases unmatched: 8. CDR3 sequence (DNA): TGCGCCAGCAGCCAAGCGTCTCCGACAGGGGACTACGAGCAGTACTTC. Amino acids: CASSQASPTGDYEQYF.

The chain uses TRBV7-9 and TRBJ2-5; 10 positions agree with TRBD1. Per germline, CDR1 SEHNR and CDR2 FQNEAQ (reference sequence). This CDR3 spans 16 amino acids. After removal of 5 bases from V and 5 bases from J, the junction contained 11 bases not matched to a gene. The CDR3 DNA reads TGTGCCAGCAGCCCTCCGGACAGGGGGGTATCGGAGACCCAGTACTTC. Protein product: CASSPPDRGVSETQYF.

The V and J genes are TRBV11-2 and TRBJ1-1; the D gene is possibly TRBD1 (5 bases). Germline V CDR1 and CDR2: SGHAT, FQNNGV. This CDR3 has 15 residues. V was trimmed by 0 bases and J by 0 bases, leaving 8 bases between them. The CDR3 reads CASSLDGGLNTEAFF. CDR3 sequence (DNA): TGTGCCAGCAGCTTAGATGGGGGGTTGAACACTGAAGCTTTCTTT. The full variable domain, rest sourced from reference TRBV11-2 and TRBJ1-1, is EAGVAQSPRYKIIEKRQSVAFWCNPISGHATLYWYQQILGQGPKLLIQFQNNGVVDDSQLPKDRFSAERLKGVDSTLKIQPAKLEDSAVYLCASSLDGGLNTEAFFGQGTRLTVV.

This chain links TRBV18 with TRBJ1-2; a possible D gene is TRBD1 (5 bases). The germline V gene has CDR1 KGHSH and CDR2 LQKENI. V lost 3 bases to trimming and J lost 7 bases, with 15 bases between them. The CDR3 sequence is 14 residues long. The CDR3 sequence is CASSPDQGRVGYTF. CDR3 DNA sequence: TGTGCCAGCTCACCTGACCAGGGCAGGGTTGGCTACACCTTC.

The chain combines TRBV19 with TRBJ1-1, with 7 positions matching TRBD1. V lost 5 bases, J lost 0 bases, and 3 bases stayed unmatched. Germline values: CDR1 LNHDA, CDR2 SQIVND (reference sequence). This CDR3 is 14 amino acids long. The CDR3 DNA follows: TGTGCCAGTAGTGTCGACAGGGTGAACACTGAAGCTTTCTTT. Its translation is CASSVDRVNTEAFF.

The chain combines TRBV6-5 with TRBJ2-6; no firm D call. Trimming removed 0 bases at V and 4 bases at J, with 7 bases between. There are 15 residues in the CDR3. CDR1 is MNHEY, CDR2 SVGAGI, per germline. The CDR3 loop is CASSYSPLGANVLTF. In nucleotides, the CDR3 is TGTGCCAGCAGTTACTCCCCCCTGGGGGCCAACGTCCTGACTTTC.

CDR3 residues: CASSSGESSYEQYF. The DNA for the CDR3 is TGTGCCAGCAGTTCGGGGGAAAGCTCCTACGAGCAGTACTTC. The V and J genes are TRBV28 and TRBJ2-7, with D possibly matching TRBD2 (6 bases). The V gene's germline CDR1 is MDHEN and CDR2 SYDVKM. The V and J ends lost 4 bases and 0 bases respectively, with 10 bases between them. CDR3 length equals 14 residues.

The rearrangement uses TRBV6-6 and TRBJ2-5; 13 bases line up with TRBD2. Germline values: CDR1 MNHNY, CDR2 SVGAGI (reference sequence). Trimming removed 1 base from V and 5 bases from J; junction bases left unmatched: 4. This CDR3 has 16 residues. CDR3 region: CASSYWTSGGSETQYF. CDR3 coding DNA: TGTGCCAGCAGTTACTGGACTAGCGGGGGTAGTGAGACCCAGTACTTC.

This clone showed up just a few times. This chain connects TRBV4-3 to TRBJ1-1, with 7 positions matching TRBD1. There are 15 residues in the CDR3. Trimming at V came to 3 bases and at J to 0 bases, leaving 4 bases not matched to a gene. Germline V gene sequence: CDR1 LGHNA, CDR2 YSLEER. CDR3 DNA sequence: TGCGCCAGCAGCCAGGAGGGACAGATGAACACTGAAGCTTTCTTT. Protein: CASSQEGQMNTEAFF.